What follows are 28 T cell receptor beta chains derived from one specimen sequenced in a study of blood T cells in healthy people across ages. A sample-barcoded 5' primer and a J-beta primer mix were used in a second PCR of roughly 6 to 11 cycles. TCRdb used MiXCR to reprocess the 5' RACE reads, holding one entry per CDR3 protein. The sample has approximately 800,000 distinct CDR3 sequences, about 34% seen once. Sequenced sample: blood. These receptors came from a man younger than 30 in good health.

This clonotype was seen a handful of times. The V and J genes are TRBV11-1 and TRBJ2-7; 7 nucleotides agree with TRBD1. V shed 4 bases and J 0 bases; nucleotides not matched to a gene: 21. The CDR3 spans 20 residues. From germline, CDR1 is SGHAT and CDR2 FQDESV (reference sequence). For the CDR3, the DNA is TGTGCCAGCAGCTCGGGACAGACACTCCGGGACCGTGGGATCTCCTACGAGCAGTACTTC. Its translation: CASSSGQTLRDRGISYEQYF.

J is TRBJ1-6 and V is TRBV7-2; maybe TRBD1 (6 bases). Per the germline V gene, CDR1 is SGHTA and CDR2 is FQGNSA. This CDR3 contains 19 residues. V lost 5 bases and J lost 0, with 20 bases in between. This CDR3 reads CASSPTGSRETSYNSPLHF. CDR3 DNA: TGTGCCAGCAGCCCCACAGGGTCGAGAGAGACCTCCTATAATTCACCCCTCCACTTT. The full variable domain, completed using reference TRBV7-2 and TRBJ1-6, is GAGVSQSPSNKVTEKGKDVELRCDPISGHTALYWYRQSLGQGLEFLIYFQGNSAPDKSGLPSDRFSAERTGGSVSTLTIQRTQQEDSAVYLCASSPTGSRETSYNSPLHFGNGTRLTVT.

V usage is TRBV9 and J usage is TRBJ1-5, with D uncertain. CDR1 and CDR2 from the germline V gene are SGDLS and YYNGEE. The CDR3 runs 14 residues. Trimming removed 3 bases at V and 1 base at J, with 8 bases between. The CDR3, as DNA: TGTGCCAGCAGCGCAACCCCCAGCAATCAGCCCCAGCATTTT. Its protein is CASSATPSNQPQHF.

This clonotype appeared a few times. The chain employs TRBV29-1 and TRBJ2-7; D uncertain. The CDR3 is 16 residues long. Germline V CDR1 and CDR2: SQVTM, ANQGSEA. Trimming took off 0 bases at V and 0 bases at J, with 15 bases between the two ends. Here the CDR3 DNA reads TGCAGCGTTGAAGATAGAACCGACGAAAGCTCCTACGAGCAGTACTTC. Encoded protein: CSVEDRTDESSYEQYF.

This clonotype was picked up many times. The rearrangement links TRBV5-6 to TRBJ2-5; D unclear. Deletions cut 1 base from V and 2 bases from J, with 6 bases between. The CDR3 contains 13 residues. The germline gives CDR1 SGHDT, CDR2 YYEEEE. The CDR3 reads CASSLLAQETQYF. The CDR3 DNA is TGTGCCAGCAGCTTGTTGGCACAAGAGACCCAGTACTTC.

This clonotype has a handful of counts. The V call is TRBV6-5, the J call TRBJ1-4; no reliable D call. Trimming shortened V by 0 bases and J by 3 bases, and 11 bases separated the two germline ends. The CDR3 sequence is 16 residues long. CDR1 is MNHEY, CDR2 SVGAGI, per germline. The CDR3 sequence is CASSYSQSMANEKLFF. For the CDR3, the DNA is TGTGCCAGCAGTTACTCCCAGAGTATGGCTAATGAAAAACTGTTTTTT.

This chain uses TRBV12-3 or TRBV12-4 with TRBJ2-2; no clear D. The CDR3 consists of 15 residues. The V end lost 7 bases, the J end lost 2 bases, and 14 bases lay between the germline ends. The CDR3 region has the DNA TGTGCCAGCAAAGGTTTGGGTGGAAACACCGGGGAGCTGTTTTTT. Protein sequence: CASKGLGGNTGELFF.

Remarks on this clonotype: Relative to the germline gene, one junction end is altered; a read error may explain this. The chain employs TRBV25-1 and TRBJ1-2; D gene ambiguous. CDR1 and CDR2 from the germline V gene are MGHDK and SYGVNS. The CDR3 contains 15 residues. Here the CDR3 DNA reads TGTGCCTGCAGTGACCCGACCTCGATGTTCTATGGCTACACCTTC. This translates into CACSDPTSMFYGYTF.

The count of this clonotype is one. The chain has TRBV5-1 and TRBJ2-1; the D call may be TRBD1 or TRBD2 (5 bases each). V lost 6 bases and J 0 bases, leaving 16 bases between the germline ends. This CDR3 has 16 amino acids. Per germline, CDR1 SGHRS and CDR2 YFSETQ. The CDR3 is CASTESEGSSYNEQFF. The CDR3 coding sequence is TGCGCCAGCACGGAGTCCGAGGGGAGCTCCTACAATGAGCAGTTCTTC.

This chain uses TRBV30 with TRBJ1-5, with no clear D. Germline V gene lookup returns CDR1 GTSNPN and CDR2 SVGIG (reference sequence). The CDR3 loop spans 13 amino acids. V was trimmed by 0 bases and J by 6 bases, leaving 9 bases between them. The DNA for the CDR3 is TGTGCCTGGAGTGTACCAGGTACTCAGCCCCAGCATTTT. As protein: CAWSVPGTQPQHF.

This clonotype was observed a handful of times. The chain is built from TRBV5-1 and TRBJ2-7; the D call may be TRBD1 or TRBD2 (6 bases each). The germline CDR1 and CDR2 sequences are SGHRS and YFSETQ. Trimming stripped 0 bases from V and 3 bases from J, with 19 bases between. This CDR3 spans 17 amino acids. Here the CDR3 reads CASSLGSGARRDYEQYF. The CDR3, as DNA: TGCGCCAGCAGCTTGGGCTCGGGGGCACGCCGCGACTACGAGCAGTACTTC.

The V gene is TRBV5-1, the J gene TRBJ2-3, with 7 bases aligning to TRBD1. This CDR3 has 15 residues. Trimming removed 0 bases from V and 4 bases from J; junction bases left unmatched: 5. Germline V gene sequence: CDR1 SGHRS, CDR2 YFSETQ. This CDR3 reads CASSLETGTSDTQYF. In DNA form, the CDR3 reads TGCGCCAGCAGCTTGGAGACAGGGACCTCAGATACGCAGTATTTT.

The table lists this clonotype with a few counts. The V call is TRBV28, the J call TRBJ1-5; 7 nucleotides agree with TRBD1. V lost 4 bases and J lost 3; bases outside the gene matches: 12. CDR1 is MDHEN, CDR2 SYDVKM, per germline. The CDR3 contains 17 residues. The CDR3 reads CASSSPRDSATNQPQHF. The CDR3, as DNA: TGTGCCAGCAGTTCGCCCCGGGACAGCGCTACCAATCAGCCCCAGCATTTT.

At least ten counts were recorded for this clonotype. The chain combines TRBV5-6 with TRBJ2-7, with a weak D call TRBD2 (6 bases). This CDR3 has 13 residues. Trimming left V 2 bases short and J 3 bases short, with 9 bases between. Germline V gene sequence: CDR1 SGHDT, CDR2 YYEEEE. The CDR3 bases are TGTGCCAGCAGCTTCTTCGGGGGCTACGAGCAGTACTTC. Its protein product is CASSFFGGYEQYF.

Here the CDR3 reads CASTNRGYTGELFF. The CDR3 DNA reads TGTGCCAGCACCAACAGGGGATACACCGGGGAGCTGTTTTTT. The J gene is TRBJ2-2, the V gene TRBV7-2, with 7 nucleotides matching TRBD1. The CDR3 extends over 14 amino acids. Germline-derived CDR1 and CDR2 are SGHTA and FQGNSA. The ends lost 7 bases at V and 3 bases at J; junction bases unmatched: 5.

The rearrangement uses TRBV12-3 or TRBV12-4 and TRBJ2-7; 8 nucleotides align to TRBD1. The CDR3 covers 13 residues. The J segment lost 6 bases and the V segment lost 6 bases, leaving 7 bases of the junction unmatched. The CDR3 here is CASSADRGSEQYF. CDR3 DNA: TGTGCCAGCAGCGCCGACAGGGGATCCGAGCAGTACTTC.

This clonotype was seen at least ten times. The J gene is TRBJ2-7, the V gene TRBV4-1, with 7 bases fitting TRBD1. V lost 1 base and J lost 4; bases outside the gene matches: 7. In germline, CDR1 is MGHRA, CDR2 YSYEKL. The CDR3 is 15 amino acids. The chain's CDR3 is CASSQGPTGVYEQYF. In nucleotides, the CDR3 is TGCGCCAGCAGCCAAGGACCCACAGGGGTTTACGAGCAGTACTTC.

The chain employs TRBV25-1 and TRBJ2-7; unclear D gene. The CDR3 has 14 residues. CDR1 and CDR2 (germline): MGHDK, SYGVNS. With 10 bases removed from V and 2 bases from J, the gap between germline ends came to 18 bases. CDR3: CATYQMLKPYEQYF. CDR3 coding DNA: TGTGCCACCTATCAAATGCTGAAGCCCTACGAGCAGTACTTC.

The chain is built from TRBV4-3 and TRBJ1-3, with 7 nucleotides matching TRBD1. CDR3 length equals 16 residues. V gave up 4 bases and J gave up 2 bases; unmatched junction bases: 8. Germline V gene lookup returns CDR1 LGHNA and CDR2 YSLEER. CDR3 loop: CASSPSDRRTGNTIYF. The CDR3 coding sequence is TGCGCCAGCAGCCCCTCGGACAGGAGAACTGGAAACACCATATATTTT.

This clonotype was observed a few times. This CDR3 reads CASSRNSPFQETQYF. CDR3 sequence (DNA): TGTGCCAGCAGCCGCAATAGTCCTTTCCAAGAGACCCAGTACTTC. V gene TRBV6-6 combines with J gene TRBJ2-5; no clear D. This CDR3 has 15 amino acids. V was shortened by 6 bases and J by 1 base, with 15 bases between the two germline ends. Germline V gives CDR1 MNHNY, CDR2 SVGAGI (reference sequence).

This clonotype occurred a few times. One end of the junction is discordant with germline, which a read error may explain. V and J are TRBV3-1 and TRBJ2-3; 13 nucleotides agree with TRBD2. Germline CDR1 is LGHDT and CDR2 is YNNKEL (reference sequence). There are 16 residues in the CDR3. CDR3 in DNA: TGTGCCAGTAGCCCCACAAGACTAGCGGGGGGTCTTCCGCAGTATTTT. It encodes CASSPTRLAGGLPQYF.

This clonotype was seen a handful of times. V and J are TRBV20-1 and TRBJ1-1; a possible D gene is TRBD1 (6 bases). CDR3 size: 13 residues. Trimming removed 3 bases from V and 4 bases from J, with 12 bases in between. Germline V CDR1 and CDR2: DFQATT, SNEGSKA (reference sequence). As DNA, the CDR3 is TGCAGTGCTAGTACAGGGTGGAGCACTGAAGCTTTCTTT. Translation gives CSASTGWSTEAFF.

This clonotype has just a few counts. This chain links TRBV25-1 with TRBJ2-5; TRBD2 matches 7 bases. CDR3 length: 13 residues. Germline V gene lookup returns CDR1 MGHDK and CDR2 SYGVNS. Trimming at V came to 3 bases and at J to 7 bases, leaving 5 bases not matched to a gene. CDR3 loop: CASSDWGGWTQYF. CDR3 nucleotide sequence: TGTGCCAGCAGTGACTGGGGGGGTTGGACCCAGTACTTC.

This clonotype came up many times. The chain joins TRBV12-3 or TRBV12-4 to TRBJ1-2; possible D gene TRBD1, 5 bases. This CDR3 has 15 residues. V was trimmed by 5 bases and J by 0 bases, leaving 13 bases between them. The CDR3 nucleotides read TGTGCCAGCAGTATAACAGGCAGCGCTAACTATGGCTACACCTTC. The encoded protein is CASSITGSANYGYTF.

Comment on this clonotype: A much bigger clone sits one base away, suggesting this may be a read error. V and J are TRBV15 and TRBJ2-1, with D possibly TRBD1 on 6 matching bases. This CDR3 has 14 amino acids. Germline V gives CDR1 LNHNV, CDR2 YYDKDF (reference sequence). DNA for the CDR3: TGTGCCACCAGCGGAGATTTGAGGGGGAATGAGCAGTTCTTC. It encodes CATSGDLRGNEQFF. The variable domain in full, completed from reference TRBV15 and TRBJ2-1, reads DAMVIQNPRYQVTQFGKPVTLSCSQTLNHNVMYWYQQKSSQAPKLLFHYYDKDFNNEADTPDNFQSRRPNTSFCFLDIRSPGLGDTAMYLCATSGDLRGNEQFFGPGTRLTVL.

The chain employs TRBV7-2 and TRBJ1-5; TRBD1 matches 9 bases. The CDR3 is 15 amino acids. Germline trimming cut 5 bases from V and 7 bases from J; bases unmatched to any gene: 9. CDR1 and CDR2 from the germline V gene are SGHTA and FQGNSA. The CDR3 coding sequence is TGTGCCAGCAGCCTCCAGGGACAGGGCTTACAGCCCCAGCATTTT. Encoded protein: CASSLQGQGLQPQHF.

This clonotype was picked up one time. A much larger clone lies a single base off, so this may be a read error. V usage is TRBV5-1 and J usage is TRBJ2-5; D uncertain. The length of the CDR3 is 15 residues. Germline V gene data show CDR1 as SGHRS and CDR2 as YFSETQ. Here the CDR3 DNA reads TGCGCCGGCAGCTTGCGAGGATTGGTACAAGAGACCCAGTACTTC. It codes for CAGSLRGLVQETQYF.

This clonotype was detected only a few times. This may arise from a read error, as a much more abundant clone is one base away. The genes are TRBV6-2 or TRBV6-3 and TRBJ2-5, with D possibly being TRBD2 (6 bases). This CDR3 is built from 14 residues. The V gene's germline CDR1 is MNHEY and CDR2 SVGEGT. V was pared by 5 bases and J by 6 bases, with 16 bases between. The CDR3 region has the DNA TGTGCCAGCAGTGACGGGGCTAGCGTAAAGACCCAGTACTTC. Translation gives CASSDGASVKTQYF.